Shown below are 18 T cell receptor beta chains from a single sample sequenced in a study of blood T cell repertoires in COVID-19. The data were produced by immunoSEQ multiplex PCR, yet TCRdb's version contains in-frame clones alone and is incomplete. The data contain over 200,000 clones, about 91% of them singletons. Sequencing was performed on PBMCs or T cells enriched from blood (not recorded which). Receptor source: a middle-aged woman with acute COVID-19.

This chain uses TRBV2 with TRBJ1-4; D is possibly TRBD1 (5 bases). Trimming shortened V by 6 bases and J by 14 bases, and 19 bases separated the two germline ends. Germline CDR1 reads SNHLY; CDR2 reads FYNNEI. The CDR3 has 13 amino acids. CDR3 DNA sequence: TGTGCCAGCAGCAGACAGTACGGTGGAGAGCTGTTTTTT. Its protein product is CASSRQYGGELFF.

The chain employs TRBV2 and TRBJ1-2, with 7 bases fitting TRBD1. Germline V CDR1 and CDR2: SNHLY, FYNNEI. V was pared by 6 bases and J by 8 bases, with 6 bases of the junction left unmatched. This CDR3 is 12 amino acids long. CDR3 DNA sequence: TGTGCCAGCAGGATGACAGGGTACGGCTACACCTTC. This gives the protein CASRMTGYGYTF.

The CDR3 DNA reads TGTGCCACCAGCAGAGATACAGGTACCTACGAGCAGTACGTC. This translates into CATSRDTGTYEQYV. This sequence joins TRBV15 and TRBJ2-7; the D gene is possibly TRBD1 (5 bases). The germline CDR1 and CDR2 sequences are LNHNV and YYDKDF (reference sequence). The CDR3 covers 14 residues. V gave up 0 bases and J gave up 2 bases, with 8 bases separating them.

V is TRBV9 and J is TRBJ1-6; no clear D. CDR1 is SGDLS, CDR2 YYNGEE, per germline. Trimming left V 6 bases short and J 5 bases short, with 9 bases between. CDR3 length: 13 residues. The CDR3 protein is CASTGGNNSPLHF. For the CDR3, the DNA is TGTGCCAGCACGGGAGGGAATAATTCACCCCTCCACTTT.

The count of this clone is one. V gene TRBV7-2 combines with J gene TRBJ2-2; the D gene is possibly TRBD1 (6 bases). CDR1 and CDR2 from the germline V gene are SGHTA and FQGNSA. V dropped 4 bases and J dropped 5 bases, with 17 bases sitting between them. The CDR3 runs to 16 residues. CDR3: CASSSLPTGGTGELFF. The CDR3 bases are TGTGCCAGCAGCTCTCTACCGACAGGAGGTACCGGGGAGCTGTTTTTT.

The chain employs TRBV7-2 and TRBJ1-5; TRBD1 might be the D (6 bases). CDR3 length equals 17 residues. The germline gives CDR1 SGHTA, CDR2 FQGNSA. Deletions cut 5 bases from V and 5 bases from J, with 22 bases between. CDR3 DNA sequence: TGTGCCAGCAGCGCTACTCCGGGACAAATTTCTTATCAGCCCCAGCATTTT. As protein: CASSATPGQISYQPQHF.

The chain couples TRBV7-2 to TRBJ1-3; weak D call: TRBD1 (5 bases). With 8 bases removed from V and 0 bases from J, the gap between germline ends came to 17 bases. The CDR3 spans 16 residues. In germline, CDR1 is SGHTA, CDR2 FQGNSA. CDR3 nucleotide sequence: TGTGCCAGCGCGCCCGGACACATGAGCTCTGGAAACACCATATATTTT. This gives the protein CASAPGHMSSGNTIYF.

The chain uses TRBV19 and TRBJ1-4; 9 nucleotides align to TRBD1. The CDR3 is 15 residues long. Germline V gives CDR1 LNHDA, CDR2 SQIVND (reference sequence). Losses at the gene ends were 1 base for V and 6 bases for J; bases not matched to a gene: 3. The CDR3 here is CASSIAGTGHEKLFF. The CDR3 DNA reads as TGTGCCAGTAGTATAGCCGGGACAGGGCATGAAAAACTGTTTTTT.

V gene TRBV6-6 combines with J gene TRBJ1-5; no clear D gene. V dropped 3 bases and J dropped 5 bases, with 11 bases sitting between them. CDR3 length equals 14 residues. Germline assignment: CDR1 MNHNY and CDR2 SVGAGI (reference sequence). Written as DNA, the CDR3 is TGTGCCAGCAGTTATGTGGGAGGTCATCAGCCCCAGCATTTT. It encodes CASSYVGGHQPQHF.

A few counts support this clone. The CDR3 bases are TGTGCCAGTAGTATCCAATTGTACAATGAGCAGTTCTTC. It codes for CASSIQLYNEQFF. This chain joins TRBV19 and TRBJ2-1; no clear D. This CDR3 comprises 13 residues. In germline, CDR1 is LNHDA, CDR2 SQIVND (reference sequence). Trimming left V 3 bases short and J 4 bases short, with 7 bases between.

This clone showed up just a few times. The chain has TRBV28 and TRBJ1-5; D is unresolved. The CDR3 has 12 amino acids. The V gene lost 7 bases and the J gene lost 4 bases, with 8 bases spanning the gap. Germline loops: CDR1 MDHEN, CDR2 SYDVKM. The CDR3 bases are TGTGCCAGCACCCGCCTAAATCAGCCCCAGCATTTT. Protein sequence: CASTRLNQPQHF.

CDR3 residues: CASSVAPGGYTGELFF. The CDR3 region has the DNA TGTGCCAGCAGCGTAGCTCCCGGGGGATACACCGGGGAGCTGTTTTTT. The J gene is TRBJ2-2, the V gene TRBV9; D perhaps matches TRBD2 (6 bases). Between the trimmed V and J ends, which lost 0 bases and 3 bases, there was a span of 12 bases. CDR3 length: 16 residues. CDR1 and CDR2 (germline): SGDLS, YYNGEE.

This chain's CDR3 is CAWRRSSAGTDTQYF. As DNA, the CDR3 is TGTGCCTGGAGAAGATCTAGCGCTGGCACAGATACGCAGTATTTT. The chain combines TRBV30 with TRBJ2-3; a possible D gene is TRBD2 (6 bases). This CDR3 is 15 amino acids long. The V end lost 3 bases, the J end lost 1 base, and 14 bases lay between the germline ends. CDR1 and CDR2 from the germline V gene are GTSNPN and SVGIG (reference sequence). The full variable domain, completed using reference TRBV30 and TRBJ2-3, is SQTIHQWPATLVQPVGSPLSLECTVEGTSNPNLYWYRQAAGRGLQLLFYSVGIGQISSEVPQNLSASRPQDRQFILSSKKLLLSDSGFYLCAWRRSSAGTDTQYFGPGTRLTVL.

V usage is TRBV5-1 and J usage is TRBJ1-2; 7 bases are a match to TRBD1. CDR1 and CDR2 from the germline V gene are SGHRS and YFSETQ. V gave up 5 bases and J gave up 4 bases; unmatched junction bases: 11. The CDR3 covers 15 residues. CDR3 in amino acids: CASRPEGTALYGYTF. CDR3 DNA sequence: TGCGCCAGCAGACCAGAGGGGACAGCTCTCTATGGCTACACCTTC.

The chain joins TRBV2 to TRBJ1-6; perhaps TRBD1 as D (5 bases). This CDR3 has 16 residues. CDR1 is SNHLY, CDR2 FYNNEI, per germline. Trimming pared 1 base from V and 7 bases from J, leaving 14 bases between. This chain's CDR3 is CASSEESGRANSPLHF. Here the CDR3 DNA reads TGTGCCAGCAGTGAAGAATCGGGCAGGGCAAATTCACCCCTCCACTTT.

Notes on this clone: The junction shows a germline mismatch at one end, possibly a read error. The chain couples TRBV19 to TRBJ1-5, with a possible D match to TRBD1 (5 bases). This CDR3 is 14 amino acids long. Looked up from germline, CDR1 is LNHDA and CDR2 is SQIVND (reference sequence). CDR3 DNA sequence: TGTGCCAGTACCCTCCTTGGGGGGAATCAGCCCCATGATTTT. Protein sequence: CASTLLGGNQPHDF.

The CDR3 nucleotides read TGTGCCAGCAGTTTAAGCGGGGGGGCGAATGAGCAGTTCTTC. Amino acids: CASSLSGGANEQFF. The chain joins TRBV27 to TRBJ2-1, with 10 nucleotides matching TRBD2. Germline loops: CDR1 MNHEY, CDR2 SMNVEV (reference sequence). J was trimmed by 7 bases and V by 2 bases; bases with no gene match: 2. The CDR3 loop spans 14 amino acids.

Only a few counts were recorded for this clone. The V and J genes are TRBV18 and TRBJ1-6; D gene unclear. There are 16 residues in the CDR3. V was pared by 8 bases and J by 5 bases, with 19 bases between. CDR1 and CDR2 (germline): KGHSH, LQKENI. As DNA, the CDR3 is TGTGCCAGCCTCGTCGGGGAGTGGGGTCATAATTCACCCCTCCACTTT. As protein: CASLVGEWGHNSPLHF.